This record concerns one T cell receptor beta chain sequence. Its specificity is not known. The data derive from a study of cytomegalovirus exposure and HLA in healthy donors. This PCR relied on a set of 60 Vbeta primers and 13 Jbeta primers. Authors' analysis steps: Unique TCR beta chains numbered approximately 80 million in a later analysis, with roughly 11 million shared. Here immunoSEQ multiplex PCR was the method, and the copy in TCRdb shows in-frame clones only, minus some. The V and J calls and clone size come from that table; D and trimming were worked out from the DNA. The repertoire holds about 140,000 clones, with about 84% as singletons. The V gene end was trimmed by 1 base and the J gene end by 2 bases; junction bases not matched to a gene: 6. The CDR3 contains 18 residues. CDR1 and CDR2 (germline): LGHNA, YNFKEQ. Healthy bone marrow donors made up the cohort. Whole-study findings and limits: Across all donors, roughly uniform sequencing depth was an assumption of the presence/absence analyses.

This TCR derives from a woman younger than 30 in good health and CMV-seropositive. This chain links TRBV4-2 with TRBJ2-3; 13 positions agree with TRBD2. What was sequenced was PBMCs. CDR3 loop: CASSQVQLAGGYTDTQYF. CDR3 coding DNA: TGTGCCAGCAGCCAAGTTCAACTAGCGGGGGGGTACACAGATACGCAGTATTTT.